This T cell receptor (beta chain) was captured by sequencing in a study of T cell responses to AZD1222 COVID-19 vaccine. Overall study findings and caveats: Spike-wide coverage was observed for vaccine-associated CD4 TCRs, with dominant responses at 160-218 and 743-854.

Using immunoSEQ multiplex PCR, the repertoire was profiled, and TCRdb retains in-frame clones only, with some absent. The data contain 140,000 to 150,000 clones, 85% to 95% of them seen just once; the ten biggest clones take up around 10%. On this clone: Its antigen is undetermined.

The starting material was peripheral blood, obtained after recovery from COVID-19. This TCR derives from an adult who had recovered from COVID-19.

DNA for the CDR3: TGTGCCAGCAGCGTCGGGGGAAACGGGGAGCTGTTTTTT. The encoded protein is CASSVGGNGELFF. The chain links TRBV11-3 to TRBJ2-2; TRBD2 is a possible D gene (6 bases). The CDR3 has 13 amino acids. Germline-derived CDR1 and CDR2 are SGHNT and YENEEA. The germline V and J ends were trimmed by 5 bases and 7 bases, with 11 bases remaining between them.